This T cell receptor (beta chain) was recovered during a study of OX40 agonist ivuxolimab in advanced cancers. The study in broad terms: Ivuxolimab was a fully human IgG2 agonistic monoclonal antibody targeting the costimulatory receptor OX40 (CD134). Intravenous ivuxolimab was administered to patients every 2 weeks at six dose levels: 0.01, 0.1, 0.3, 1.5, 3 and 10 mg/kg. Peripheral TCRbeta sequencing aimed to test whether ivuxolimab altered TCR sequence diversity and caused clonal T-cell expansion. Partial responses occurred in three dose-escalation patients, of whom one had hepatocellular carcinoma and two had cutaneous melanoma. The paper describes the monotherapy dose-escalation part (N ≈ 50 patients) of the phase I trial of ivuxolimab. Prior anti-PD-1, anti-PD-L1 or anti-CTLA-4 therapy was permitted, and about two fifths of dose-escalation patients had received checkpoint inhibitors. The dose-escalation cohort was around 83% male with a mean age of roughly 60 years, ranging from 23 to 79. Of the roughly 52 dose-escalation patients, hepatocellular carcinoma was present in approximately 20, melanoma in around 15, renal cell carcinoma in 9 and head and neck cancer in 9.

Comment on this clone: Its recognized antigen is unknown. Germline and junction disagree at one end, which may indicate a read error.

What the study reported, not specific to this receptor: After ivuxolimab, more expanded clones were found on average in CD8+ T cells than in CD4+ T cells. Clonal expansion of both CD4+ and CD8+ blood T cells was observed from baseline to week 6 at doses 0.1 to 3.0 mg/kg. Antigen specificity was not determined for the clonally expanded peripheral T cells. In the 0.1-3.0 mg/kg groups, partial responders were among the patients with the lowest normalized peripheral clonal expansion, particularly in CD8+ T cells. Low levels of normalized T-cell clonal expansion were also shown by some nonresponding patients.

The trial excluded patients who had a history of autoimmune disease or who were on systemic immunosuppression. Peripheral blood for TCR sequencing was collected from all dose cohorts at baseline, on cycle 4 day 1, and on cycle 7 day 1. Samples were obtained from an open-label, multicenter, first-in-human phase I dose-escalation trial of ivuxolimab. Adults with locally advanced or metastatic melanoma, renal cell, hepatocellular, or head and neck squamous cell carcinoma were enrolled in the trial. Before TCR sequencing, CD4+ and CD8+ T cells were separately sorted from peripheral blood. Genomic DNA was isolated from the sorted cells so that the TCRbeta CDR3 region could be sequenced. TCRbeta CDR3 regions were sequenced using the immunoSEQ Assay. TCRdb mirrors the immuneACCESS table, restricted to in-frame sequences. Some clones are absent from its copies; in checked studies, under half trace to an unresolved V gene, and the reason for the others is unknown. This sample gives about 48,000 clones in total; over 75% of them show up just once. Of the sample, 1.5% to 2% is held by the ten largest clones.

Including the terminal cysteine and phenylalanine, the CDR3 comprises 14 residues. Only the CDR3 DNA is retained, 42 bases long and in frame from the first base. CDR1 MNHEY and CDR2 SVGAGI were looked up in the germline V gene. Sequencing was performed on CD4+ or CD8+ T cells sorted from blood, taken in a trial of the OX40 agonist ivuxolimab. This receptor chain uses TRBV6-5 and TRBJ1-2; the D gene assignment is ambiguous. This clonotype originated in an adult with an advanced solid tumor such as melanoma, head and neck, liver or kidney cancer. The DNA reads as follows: TGTGCCAGCAGTTTTAATCGGATCTCAAATGGGTACACCTTC. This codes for CASSFNRISNGYTF.